This TCR beta chain was captured by sequencing in a study of blood T cell repertoires in COVID-19. Germline V gene data show CDR1 as SGHDN and CDR2 as FVKESK. The CDR3 has 16 residues. J lost 7 bases, V lost 0 bases, and 9 bases had no gene match. Clones were read by immunoSEQ multiplex PCR, and TCRdb kept only the in-frame ones, dropping some. In the table there are fewer than 500,000 clones, roughly 90% of which are singletons. This TCR derives from a woman in her twenties or thirties with acute COVID-19. The sequencing input was PBMCs or T cells enriched from blood (not recorded which). This chain links TRBV14 with TRBJ2-7; 10 bases are a match to TRBD1. The CDR3 DNA sequence: TGTGCCAGCAGCCAAGATCCAAGACAGGGGGCATGGGAGCAGTACTTC. It yields the protein CASSQDPRQGAWEQYF.